Each of the 13 T cell receptor beta chains below was sequenced from the same sample in a study of early T cells in non-severe SARS-CoV-2 infection. TCRdb independently ran MiXCR on the 5' RACE reads; one entry per CDR3 protein. This table has approximately 70,000 distinct CDR3 sequences, approximately 12% appearing once. This specimen was whole blood, taken at baseline. These receptors originate from an adult who was a healthcare worker with PCR-confirmed SARS-CoV-2 infection or an uninfected control (not recorded which). The donor label of this sample is uncertain.

This clonotype was seen repeatedly, ten times or more. This chain links TRBV20-1 with TRBJ2-3, with D uncertain. This CDR3 region has 16 residues. Trimming stripped 5 bases from V and 4 bases from J, with 22 bases between. Germline CDR1 DFQATT, CDR2 SNEGSKA (reference sequence). The DNA for the CDR3 is TGCAGTGCTCCCCCGGCCCTTGGTGTCTGGGCAGATACGCAGTATTTT. Its protein product is CSAPPALGVWADTQYF.

The chain is built from TRBV5-6 and TRBJ2-7; D is unclear. The CDR3 length is 15 residues. The germline V and J ends were trimmed by 4 bases and 3 bases, with 17 bases remaining between them. Germline values: CDR1 SGHDT, CDR2 YYEEEE. The CDR3, as DNA: TGTGCCAGCAGCGTGGGGTCGACAACTATCTACGAGCAGTACTTC. Protein sequence: CASSVGSTTIYEQYF. Full variable domain (rest looked up from reference TRBV5-6 and TRBJ2-7): DAGVTQSPTHLIKTRGQQVTLRCSPKSGHDTVSWYQQALGQGPQFIFQYYEEEERQRGNFPDRFSGHQFPNYSSELNVNALLLGDSALYLCASSVGSTTIYEQYFGPGTRLTVT.

The chain links TRBV27 to TRBJ2-5, with 8 bases fitting TRBD2. The CDR3 runs 13 residues. Germline V lookup: CDR1 MNHEY, CDR2 SMNVEV (reference sequence). V lost 6 bases to trimming and J lost 5 bases; unmatched junction nucleotides: 5. The chain's CDR3 is CASSVGGRETQYF. The CDR3 DNA reads TGTGCCAGCAGCGTAGGCGGGAGGGAGACCCAGTACTTC.

This clonotype came up a few times. The rearrangement uses TRBV6-1 and TRBJ1-2, with D possibly being TRBD1 (6 bases). V was trimmed by 6 bases and J by 8 bases, leaving 10 bases between them. The CDR3 contains 11 residues. CDR1 and CDR2 (germline): MNHNS, SASEGT. The CDR3 nucleotides are TGTGCCAGCAGGTTAGGGGGAGGCTACACCTTC. Translated: CASRLGGGYTF.

This clonotype was counted ten times or more. V gene TRBV5-8 combines with J gene TRBJ2-3; D uncertain. Looked up from germline, CDR1 is SGHTS and CDR2 is YDEGEE. V lost 4 bases, J lost 11 bases, and 11 bases lay in between. This CDR3 has 11 residues. CDR3 nucleotide sequence: TGTGCCAGCAGCCTCTCGGGTCAGCAGTATTTT. Translation: CASSLSGQQYF.

CDR3 residues: CASTRLAGTYEQYF. The CDR3 DNA is TGCGCCAGCACTCGACTAGCGGGAACATACGAGCAGTACTTC. This chain links TRBV5-1 with TRBJ2-7, with 11 bases aligning to TRBD2. This CDR3 spans 14 amino acids. J was trimmed by 4 bases and V by 6 bases; bases with no gene match: 6. The V gene's germline CDR1 is SGHRS and CDR2 YFSETQ.

V usage is TRBV27 and J usage is TRBJ2-3; no clear D gene. CDR3 length: 13 residues. V lost 1 base, J lost 1 base, and 3 bases lay in between. Germline CDR1 MNHEY, CDR2 SMNVEV (reference sequence). The CDR3 loop is CASSLFRTDTQYF. CDR3 nucleotide sequence: TGTGCCAGCAGTTTATTCCGCACAGATACGCAGTATTTT.

The chain has TRBV5-6 and TRBJ1-3; no firm D call. Germline loops: CDR1 SGHDT, CDR2 YYEEEE. Trimming took off 1 base at V and 2 bases at J, with 10 bases between the two ends. This CDR3 has 15 residues. As DNA, the CDR3 is TGTGCCAGCAGCTTGAGGCAGATAACTGGAAACACCATATATTTT. Translating it yields CASSLRQITGNTIYF.

A few counts support this clonotype. The rearrangement links TRBV11-2 to TRBJ2-2; the D is unclear. CDR1 SGHAT and CDR2 FQNNGV come from the germline V gene. This CDR3 is built from 16 residues. Trimming stripped 2 bases from V and 6 bases from J, with 16 bases between. CDR3 protein: CASSLSSGDFPGELFF. Here the CDR3 DNA reads TGTGCCAGCAGCTTATCGTCAGGCGACTTCCCCGGGGAGCTGTTTTTT.

This clonotype was picked up one time. The chain couples TRBV24-1 to TRBJ1-1; D is perhaps TRBD1 (6 bases). The CDR3 covers 13 residues. CDR1 KGHDR and CDR2 SFDVKD come from the germline V gene. Trimming removed 9 bases from V and 1 base from J, with 11 bases in between. DNA for the CDR3: TGTGCCACCCGCCGGACAGCGAACACTGAAGCTTTCTTT. Amino acid sequence: CATRRTANTEAFF.

This clonotype was recorded at least ten times. The chain has TRBV11-2 and TRBJ2-7; D assignment may be TRBD1 or TRBD2 (5 bases each). CDR1 is SGHAT, CDR2 FQNNGV, per germline. The length of the CDR3 is 15 residues. V dropped 2 bases and J dropped 6 bases, with 17 bases sitting between them. The CDR3 reads CASSLTLIGGREQYF. CDR3 DNA: TGTGCCAGCAGCTTAACATTAATTGGGGGACGCGAGCAGTACTTC.

This clonotype has a count of ten or more. The V and J genes are TRBV6-6 and TRBJ1-1; 12 nucleotides agree with TRBD1. This CDR3 region has 17 residues. After removal of 6 bases from V and 5 bases from J, the junction contained 13 bases not matched to a gene. Germline CDR1 and CDR2: MNHNY and SVGAGI (reference sequence). CDR3 region: CASSPRGQGARVTEAFF. CDR3 nucleotide sequence: TGTGCCAGCAGCCCCAGGGGACAGGGGGCGCGGGTTACTGAAGCTTTCTTT.

The V and J genes are TRBV12-3 or TRBV12-4 and TRBJ1-1; 9 bases line up with TRBD1. The CDR3 totals 14 residues. Trimming took 5 bases from V and 6 from J; bases not matched to a gene: 7. CDR3 coding DNA: TGTGCCAGCAGTACGGGACAGGGAATCCCTGAAGCTTTCTTT. This translates into CASSTGQGIPEAFF.